This is a list of T cell receptor beta chains from one sample in a study of vaccination and CD4 T cells after COVID-19. A single record per CDR3 protein comes from TCRdb applying MiXCR to the PCR reads. Of about 15,000 distinct CDR3 sequences listed, about two fifths are singletons. Their antigens remain unidentified. Sequenced material: CD4+ T cells from blood, cultured in vitro, taken before SARS-CoV-2 vaccination. The receptors shown here come from a human donor who had recovered from COVID-19. Each CDR3 is given with its conserved first and last residue. Fields, in order: V gene, J gene, clone size, CDR3 length, D gene, CDR3 DNA, CDR3 protein. D genes are given only for firm matches. Not all rows give a size; the values are once, few, many and, for expanded clones, a class.

v_call: TRBV15; j_call: TRBJ2-5; clone_size: .; cdr3_length: 16; d_call: TRBD1; cdr3_nt: TGTGCCACCAGCAGAGATTCCCCCAGGGGGCTCGAGACCCAGTACTTC; cdr3_aa: CATSRDSPRGLETQYF
v_call: TRBV19; j_call: TRBJ2-7; clone_size: .; cdr3_length: 14; d_call: .; cdr3_nt: TGTGCCAGCGCCGGGACGGGCAGCTCCTACGAGCAGTACTTC; cdr3_aa: CASAGTGSSYEQYF
v_call: TRBV7-2; j_call: TRBJ2-2; clone_size: .; cdr3_length: 14; d_call: .; cdr3_nt: TGTGCCAGCAGCTTGCCCCCAGGGGCCGGGGAGCTGTTTTTT; cdr3_aa: CASSLPPGAGELFF
v_call: TRBV20-1; j_call: TRBJ1-1; clone_size: few; cdr3_length: 14; d_call: TRBD1; cdr3_nt: TGCAGTGCTAGACCCGGACAGGGAGGCACTGAAGCTTTCTTT; cdr3_aa: CSARPGQGGTEAFF
v_call: TRBV6-1; j_call: TRBJ1-3; clone_size: .; cdr3_length: 16; d_call: TRBD1; cdr3_nt: TGTGCCAGCAGTCTCTTGACAGGGGGCGGTGGAAACACCATATATTTT; cdr3_aa: CASSLLTGGGGNTIYF
v_call: TRBV20-1; j_call: TRBJ1-4; clone_size: .; cdr3_length: 16; d_call: TRBD1; cdr3_nt: TGCAGTGCTAGTCCACAGGGGGCCCCCTTGGGGGAAAAACTGTTTTTT; cdr3_aa: CSASPQGAPLGEKLFF
v_call: TRBV27; j_call: TRBJ2-2; clone_size: .; cdr3_length: 17; d_call: .; cdr3_nt: TGTGCCAGCAGTCAGCGGACAGCCGTCGCGAGAACCGGGGAGCTGTTTTTT; cdr3_aa: CASSQRTAVARTGELFF
v_call: TRBV24-1; j_call: TRBJ2-2; clone_size: .; cdr3_length: 15; d_call: TRBD2; cdr3_nt: TGTGCCACCAGTGTGAGCGGGAGCTTTACCGGGGAGCTGTTTTTT; cdr3_aa: CATSVSGSFTGELFF
v_call: TRBV4-3; j_call: TRBJ1-6; clone_size: .; cdr3_length: 14; d_call: .; cdr3_nt: TGCGCCAGCAGCCCCGACAGGAGTGGTTCACCCCTCCACTTT; cdr3_aa: CASSPDRSGSPLHF
v_call: TRBV20-1; j_call: TRBJ2-3; clone_size: .; cdr3_length: 16; d_call: .; cdr3_nt: TGCAGTGCTAGAGTTGCGGAGGGGGGCGGCACAGATACGCAGTATTTT; cdr3_aa: CSARVAEGGGTDTQYF
v_call: TRBV7-9; j_call: TRBJ2-2; clone_size: few; cdr3_length: 15; d_call: .; cdr3_nt: TGTGCCAGCAGCTCACAAAGACGGTACACCGGGGAGCTGTTTTTT; cdr3_aa: CASSSQRRYTGELFF
v_call: TRBV21-1; j_call: TRBJ2-1; clone_size: .; cdr3_length: 19; d_call: .; cdr3_nt: TGTGCCAGCAGCACGACGGGACTAGCGGGAGGCCCTATCTACAATGAGCAGTTCTTC; cdr3_aa: CASSTTGLAGGPIYNEQFF
v_call: TRBV7-9; j_call: TRBJ1-3; clone_size: .; cdr3_length: 14; d_call: .; cdr3_nt: TGTGCCAGCAGCTTAGCGCACAGCTCTAACACCATATATTTT; cdr3_aa: CASSLAHSSNTIYF
v_call: TRBV6-2/TRBV6-3; j_call: TRBJ1-2; clone_size: few; cdr3_length: 13; d_call: TRBD1; cdr3_nt: TGTGCCAGCAGCCGAGGGACAGGGAGGGGCTACACCTTC; cdr3_aa: CASSRGTGRGYTF
v_call: TRBV28; j_call: TRBJ1-5; clone_size: .; cdr3_length: 14; d_call: TRBD1; cdr3_nt: TGTGCCAGCAGTCAGGACAGGATCGGTCAGCCCCAGCATTTT; cdr3_aa: CASSQDRIGQPQHF
v_call: TRBV6-1; j_call: TRBJ1-5; clone_size: few; cdr3_length: 16; d_call: .; cdr3_nt: TGTGCCAGCAGTACCTCAGGGGTCTACGGCAATCAGCCCCAGCATTTT; cdr3_aa: CASSTSGVYGNQPQHF
v_call: TRBV7-9; j_call: TRBJ1-4; clone_size: .; cdr3_length: 16; d_call: TRBD1; cdr3_nt: TGTGCCAGCAGCCCGATACCGGGACAGGGGAATGAAAAACTGTTTTTT; cdr3_aa: CASSPIPGQGNEKLFF
v_call: TRBV28; j_call: TRBJ1-5; clone_size: .; cdr3_length: 12; d_call: .; cdr3_nt: TGTGCCAGCAGTTTATTGAATCAGCCCCAGCATTTT; cdr3_aa: CASSLLNQPQHF
v_call: TRBV7-6; j_call: TRBJ2-2; clone_size: .; cdr3_length: 15; d_call: .; cdr3_nt: TGTGCCAGCACCCCCGAGCGGGTCCGATCCGGGGAGCTGTTTTTT; cdr3_aa: CASTPERVRSGELFF
v_call: TRBV7-9; j_call: TRBJ1-1; clone_size: .; cdr3_length: 17; d_call: TRBD1; cdr3_nt: TGTGCCAGCAGCTTGGAGACAGGGGGTAACATGTACACTGAAGCTTTCTTT; cdr3_aa: CASSLETGGNMYTEAFF
v_call: TRBV11-2; j_call: TRBJ2-5; clone_size: few; cdr3_length: 14; d_call: TRBD1; cdr3_nt: TGTGCCAGCAGCCTAGGGACAGGGGCTAGTTCCCAGTACTTC; cdr3_aa: CASSLGTGASSQYF
v_call: TRBV19; j_call: TRBJ1-4; clone_size: once; cdr3_length: 15; d_call: TRBD1; cdr3_nt: TGTGCCAGTACCCCCATGGGGACAGGGGTTCAAAAACTGTTTTTT; cdr3_aa: CASTPMGTGVQKLFF
v_call: TRBV21-1; j_call: TRBJ1-5; clone_size: .; cdr3_length: 12; d_call: .; cdr3_nt: TGTGTCAGCAGCCCCCAATCTCAGCCCCAGCATTTT; cdr3_aa: CVSSPQSQPQHF
v_call: TRBV20-1; j_call: TRBJ1-1; clone_size: few; cdr3_length: 14; d_call: .; cdr3_nt: TGCAGTGCTAGAGTTAGCCTGCTGAACACTGAAGCTTTCTTT; cdr3_aa: CSARVSLLNTEAFF
v_call: TRBV5-4; j_call: TRBJ2-5; clone_size: few; cdr3_length: 13; d_call: .; cdr3_nt: TGTGCCAGCAGGTTCAGGCAGCAAGAGACCCAGTACTTC; cdr3_aa: CASRFRQQETQYF
v_call: TRBV4-3; j_call: TRBJ1-2; clone_size: .; cdr3_length: 13; d_call: .; cdr3_nt: TGCGCCAGCAGCCAAGATCCTTTTGGGGGCTACACCTTC; cdr3_aa: CASSQDPFGGYTF
v_call: TRBV19; j_call: TRBJ1-3; clone_size: .; cdr3_length: 14; d_call: .; cdr3_nt: TGTGCCAGTAGTATCGCCCTCTCTGGAAACACCATATATTTT; cdr3_aa: CASSIALSGNTIYF
v_call: TRBV12-3/TRBV12-4; j_call: TRBJ2-7; clone_size: .; cdr3_length: 17; d_call: TRBD1; cdr3_nt: TGTGCCAGCAGTTTAGGGCTGGGGGACAGGGCGTTCCACGAGCAGTACTTC; cdr3_aa: CASSLGLGDRAFHEQYF
v_call: TRBV7-2; j_call: TRBJ1-2; clone_size: .; cdr3_length: 15; d_call: .; cdr3_nt: TGTGCCAGCACCCAAAAGGTGCAGGGGAACTATGGCTACACCTTC; cdr3_aa: CASTQKVQGNYGYTF
v_call: TRBV19; j_call: TRBJ2-5; clone_size: few; cdr3_length: 13; d_call: .; cdr3_nt: TGTGCCAGTAGTTACGTTGGCGGAGAGACCCAGTACTTC; cdr3_aa: CASSYVGGETQYF
v_call: TRBV27; j_call: TRBJ1-5; clone_size: few; cdr3_length: 14; d_call: .; cdr3_nt: TGTGCCAGCAGTTTAACACGAAGCAATCAGCCCCAGCATTTT; cdr3_aa: CASSLTRSNQPQHF
v_call: TRBV29-1; j_call: TRBJ2-7; clone_size: .; cdr3_length: 12; d_call: TRBD1; cdr3_nt: TGCAGCGTTGAGACAGGGGTCCGGGAGCAGTACTTC; cdr3_aa: CSVETGVREQYF
v_call: TRBV19; j_call: TRBJ1-1; clone_size: .; cdr3_length: 14; d_call: TRBD1; cdr3_nt: TGTGCCAGTACCCCGGACAGGGTGAACACTGAAGCTTTCTTT; cdr3_aa: CASTPDRVNTEAFF
v_call: TRBV10-3; j_call: TRBJ1-1; clone_size: .; cdr3_length: 14; d_call: .; cdr3_nt: TGTGCCATCAAGTCCTTGGCCATGAACACTGAAGCTTTCTTT; cdr3_aa: CAIKSLAMNTEAFF
v_call: TRBV27; j_call: TRBJ2-3; clone_size: .; cdr3_length: 14; d_call: .; cdr3_nt: TGTGCCAGCAGTTCTCATGACGGGACTCGTGTGCAGTATTTT; cdr3_aa: CASSSHDGTRVQYF
v_call: TRBV20-1; j_call: TRBJ2-5; clone_size: .; cdr3_length: 12; d_call: .; cdr3_nt: TGCAGTGCCCGGACTACCCAAGAGACCCAGTACTTC; cdr3_aa: CSARTTQETQYF
v_call: TRBV19; j_call: TRBJ2-5; clone_size: few; cdr3_length: 15; d_call: TRBD2; cdr3_nt: TGTGCCAGTAGTAGGACTAGCGGGGGCCAAGAGACCCAGTACTTC; cdr3_aa: CASSRTSGGQETQYF
v_call: TRBV6-1; j_call: TRBJ2-7; clone_size: .; cdr3_length: 12; d_call: .; cdr3_nt: TGTGCCAGCACTACAGGGGGGGGCGAGCAGTACTTC; cdr3_aa: CASTTGGGEQYF
v_call: TRBV24-1; j_call: TRBJ2-1; clone_size: once; cdr3_length: 18; d_call: TRBD1; cdr3_nt: TGTGCCACCAGTGATGAAGACAGGGTAGCAGGGTCCTACAATGAGCAGTTCTTC; cdr3_aa: CATSDEDRVAGSYNEQFF
v_call: TRBV19; j_call: TRBJ1-2; clone_size: .; cdr3_length: 14; d_call: .; cdr3_nt: TGTGCCAGTAGTGAGGTCAGAAATAACTATGGCTACACCTTC; cdr3_aa: CASSEVRNNYGYTF
v_call: TRBV7-2; j_call: TRBJ1-2; clone_size: .; cdr3_length: 14; d_call: TRBD1; cdr3_nt: TGTGCCAGCAGCCGTACCGGGACAGGGTATGGCTACACCTTC; cdr3_aa: CASSRTGTGYGYTF
v_call: TRBV5-1; j_call: TRBJ2-7; clone_size: few; cdr3_length: 14; d_call: TRBD2; cdr3_nt: TGCGCCAGCAGCTTCAGCGGGAGGGCCCGCGAGCAGTACTTC; cdr3_aa: CASSFSGRAREQYF
v_call: TRBV20-1; j_call: TRBJ1-1; clone_size: .; cdr3_length: 13; d_call: TRBD1; cdr3_nt: TGCAGTGCCAAGACAGGGCGGGGCACTGAAGCTTTCTTT; cdr3_aa: CSAKTGRGTEAFF
v_call: TRBV15; j_call: TRBJ1-1; clone_size: few; cdr3_length: 13; d_call: .; cdr3_nt: TGTGCCACCAGCAGAGATGTGAACACTGAAGCTTTCTTT; cdr3_aa: CATSRDVNTEAFF
v_call: TRBV15; j_call: TRBJ1-5; clone_size: few; cdr3_length: 12; d_call: .; cdr3_nt: TGTGCCACCAGCAGAATCGATCAGCCCCAGCATTTT; cdr3_aa: CATSRIDQPQHF
v_call: TRBV15; j_call: TRBJ1-3; clone_size: few; cdr3_length: 17; d_call: .; cdr3_nt: TGTGCCACCAGCAGAGATCTTCGGGAGCCCGCTGGAAACACCATATATTTT; cdr3_aa: CATSRDLREPAGNTIYF
v_call: TRBV2; j_call: TRBJ1-2; clone_size: .; cdr3_length: 14; d_call: .; cdr3_nt: TGTGCCAGCAGCGCCGGGACTCCTTTCTATGGCTACACCTTC; cdr3_aa: CASSAGTPFYGYTF
v_call: TRBV20-1; j_call: TRBJ2-3; clone_size: few; cdr3_length: 13; d_call: .; cdr3_nt: TGCAGTGCTAGGGGATCAGGGGGGCATACGCAGTATTTT; cdr3_aa: CSARGSGGHTQYF
v_call: TRBV6-5; j_call: TRBJ1-5; clone_size: .; cdr3_length: 13; d_call: .; cdr3_nt: TGTGCCAGCAGTTACTCGACTTATCAGCCCCAGCATTTT; cdr3_aa: CASSYSTYQPQHF
v_call: TRBV7-9; j_call: TRBJ1-5; clone_size: few; cdr3_length: 13; d_call: .; cdr3_nt: TGTGCCAGCAGCTTTTCTAGCAATCAGCCCCAGCATTTT; cdr3_aa: CASSFSSNQPQHF
v_call: TRBV10-2; j_call: TRBJ1-3; clone_size: .; cdr3_length: 13; d_call: .; cdr3_nt: TGCGCCACCACAGGGTTCGCTGGAAACACCATATATTTT; cdr3_aa: CATTGFAGNTIYF
v_call: TRBV5-4; j_call: TRBJ1-2; clone_size: few; cdr3_length: 14; d_call: .; cdr3_nt: TGTGCCAGCAGCTTGGGGAGGAATAACTATGGCTACACCTTC; cdr3_aa: CASSLGRNNYGYTF